This T cell receptor (beta chain) was profiled in a study of cytomegalovirus exposure and HLA in healthy donors (dated by TCRdb to 2017 to 2019). About the full investigation: According to an earlier analysis of a few hundred of the donors, about 179 million T cells yielded roughly 110 million unique TCR beta sequences and 250 to 350 Gb of sequence data. An early release that covered more than 550 HLA-typed donors contained about 290 gigabases of sequencing data and roughly 84 million unique TCR sequences. Among the roughly 370 genotyped donors, around 81% belonged to the genetic ancestry cluster associated with self-reported Caucasian donors. The study was designed to test whether signatures of past pathogen exposure could be identified by cataloging public T cell receptors. Using immunosequencing, the study profiled T cell repertoires from around 680 subjects and related those repertoires to cytomegalovirus serostatus. In addition to the first cohort of 666 subjects, a separate validation cohort of 120 different subjects was used. To predict cytomegalovirus infection status, the study combined high-throughput TCR immunosequencing, statistical association of individual TCRs with disease status, and machine learning. A later analysis re-analyzed previously published TCR beta repertoires from about 730 donors and added high-resolution HLA genotyping to study TCR occurrence patterns. In the later analysis, no new phenotypic data were used to find candidate immune exposures; instead, reliance was placed on TCR beta sequences and their occurrence across donors. An earlier analysis of roughly 600 of the donors used high-throughput TCR beta sequencing to judge whether each TCR beta V gene segment behaved as functional or pseudogenic. Alongside the repertoire data, information on donor age, sex, ethnicity and CMV serostatus was compiled. A later genetic analysis used genome-wide SNP genotypes for about 60% of the roughly 700 donors, treating that subset as a discovery cohort. All discovery cohort repertoires had been generated on a single sequencing platform. HLA typing included class I and class II loci at four-digit resolution. Typing coverage differed by locus: A, B, C, DRB1 and DQB1 were typed in roughly 620-630 donors, DQA1 in about 560, DPA1 in 600 to 610, and DPB1 in around 440. Because of strong linkage in the cohort, 4 to 6 DR-DQ haplotypes were treated as single units for association and clustering. Among about 370 genotyped donors of the cohort, an average of approximately 240,000 unique TCR beta nucleotide sequences was sequenced per donor, of which 15% to 20% were non-productive.

The cohort comprised several hundred healthy bone marrow donors. All cohort members were sampled while nominally healthy, although unrecorded immune exposures were likely present. The donor was CMV seropositive and belonged to the group of 250 to 300 seropositive cohort members. A peripheral blood sample was provided by each donor, and peripheral blood mononuclear cells were used for TCR beta sequencing. The Qiagen DNeasy Blood Extraction Kit was used to extract genomic DNA from the blood cell samples. On this clone: What this receptor recognizes is not known. Base qualities are not provided; no much larger clone lies one nucleotide away.

The paper's findings and limits, for the study overall: The study gave a list of over 150 TCR beta chains associated with cytomegalovirus. A later genetic analysis reported fewer N-insertions in productive TCRs among donors in an Asian-associated ancestry cluster than the roughly 700-donor mean. Sequencing depth was assumed to be roughly uniform across donors in the presence/absence analyses, though that assumption may not hold. A further reported finding was that TCR beta sequences accurately predicted the HLA-A and HLA-B alleles for most subjects in the first cohort. According to a later analysis, TCR association rates differed among HLA loci, with DRB1 alleles showing the most associated TCRs and HLA-C alleles showing the fewest. A later analysis found that HLA-associated TCR beta chains were more clonally expanded and had lower generation probabilities than equally common non-associated chains. The classifier was reported to diagnose cytomegalovirus status with high specificity and sensitivity in both the original cohort and the validation cohort. Most TCR sequences were observed very rarely across donors, whereas some public TCRs were present in many individuals. About 15 rarely observed V segments, including chromosome 9 orphons, were excluded from the earlier analysis of several hundred of the donors because counts were too low. A cluster of highly shared sequence variants was judged likely to be a technical artifact of the sequencing pipeline. Only TCR beta chains were sequenced in this cohort, and the absence of alpha or paired-chain data limited detectable features. Correlated functional status among segregating V segments might reflect linkage disequilibrium, but an unknown experimental factor could not be ruled out. According to a later analysis, parvovirus B19, influenza, CMV and Epstein-Barr virus appeared linked to several top co-occurrence clusters. An association between a missense DCLRE1C variant and V-gene and J-gene trimming of TCR beta chains was found in a later genetic analysis and replicated in an independent cohort. Because some donors lacked HLA typing at each locus, the association tests relied only on the typed subset. In an earlier analysis of under 600 of the donors, most TCR beta V segments were observed in productive rearrangements about 87% or about 30% of the time, broadly matching IMGT annotations. For the cohort, immune exposure information was limited to CMV serostatus. Strong co-occurrence of HLA alleles, especially DR and DQ, made assigning TCR associations to individual alleles difficult. A later analysis associated 15,000 or so TCR beta sequences with specific HLA alleles at a false discovery rate of 0.05. The authors suggested that the approach could potentially be generalized to other disease states and immunological phenotypes. In vitro tests confirmed that three of the cytomegalovirus-associated TCR beta chains recognize cytomegalovirus antigens. Most CMV-associated TCR beta chains appeared to be HLA-restricted in a later analysis, and the HLA associations seemed to be driven largely by CMV exposure.

The library was built by means of the immunoSEQ multiplex PCR assay. For the multiplex PCR, a mixture combining 60 forward primers for TCR Vbeta segments and 13 reverse primers for TCR Jbeta segments was used. A multiplex PCR assay on genomic DNA amplified the CDR3 region of rearranged TCR beta genes. On the Illumina HiSeq System, the amplified TCR beta libraries were sequenced as 87-base-pair reads. In the original analysis: A later analysis counted approximately 74 million unique TCR beta chains across the 650 to 700 repertoires, and 10 million to 11 million of these chains were shared by at least two donors. Raw reads were error-corrected and collapsed into unique sequences by a nearest-neighbor algorithm in which closely related sequences were merged to remove PCR and sequencing errors. V, D and J gene segments were assigned by aligning CDR3 sequences to IMGT reference sequences. For a sequence to be retained, at least a six-nucleotide match to both a V gene segment and a J gene segment was required. A rearrangement was called productive if the CDR3 had no stop codons and remained in frame with V and J, and every other rearrangement was called non-productive. CDR3 was defined according to IMGT convention as the region running from the second conserved V-encoded cysteine to the conserved J-encoded phenylalanine. In an earlier analysis of around 540 of the donors, sequences lacking an unambiguous match to a single V gene segment were excluded. In an earlier analysis of a few hundred of the donors, V segments were called functional above 56.7% productive rearrangements and were called segregating when the between-donor standard deviation exceeded 5%. To diagnose cytomegalovirus status from the catalog of TCR beta chain sequences, a statistical classification framework was built. In a later analysis, TCR nucleotide sequences were compared against IMGT/GENE-DB human TR gene sequences so that V and J genes could be assigned. In a later analysis, CDR3 sequences and most-parsimonious VDJ recombination scenarios were assigned using the TCRdist pipeline. In a later analysis, every TCR beta chain was defined by the combination of its CDR3 amino acid sequence and its V-gene family, and reads without a unique V-gene family were dropped. In a later analysis, approximately 640 highly shared, low-generation-probability nucleotide sequences were removed to address suspected cross-contamination and a sequencing artifact. For each public chain, a later analysis derived a clonal expansion index from normalized ranks of inferred template counts within each repertoire. In a later analysis, generation probabilities were computed using a VDJ recombination model fitted to out-of-frame rearrangements, and the results were checked against IGoR. Hypergeometric tests were used in a later analysis to score TCR-TCR, TCR-HLA and TCR-CMV co-occurrence, with a repertoire-size bias correction applied to the TCR pairs. To estimate false discovery rates, a later analysis permuted the HLA or CMV assignments 20 times. In a later analysis, co-occurring TCRs were grouped with DBSCAN, and TCRdist sequence similarity was added when clustering was performed within HLA-allele-positive subsets. Repertoires with fewer than 30,000 or more than 120,000 public chains, plus five repertoires with anomalous nucleotide sharing, were excluded from co-occurrence clustering. TCRdb's version of the immuneACCESS table is confined to in-frame rearrangements and falls short of the full clone set. An unresolved V gene accounts for under half of the shortfall where checked; the remainder is of unknown origin. That table gives V, J and clone size, and the DNA gave D and trimming. Here the sample has 95,000 to 100,000 clones; about 80% occur a single time. The ten largest clones represent approximately 16% of the sample.

The sequence was obtained from a man between 60 and 75 years old in good health and CMV-seropositive. Sequencing input: PBMCs.

The bases read TGCAGCGTTGATGGGACTTTCCCAGGGGATACGCAGTATTTT. Translated, it gives CSVDGTFPGDTQYF. The chain is made from TRBV29-1 and TRBJ2-3; the D region possibly corresponds to TRBD2 (6 bases align). The CDR3 numbers 14 residues from cysteine through phenylalanine. Left in the record is the CDR3 DNA by itself, 42 bases read in frame from the first base. V is cut by 3 bases and J by 6 bases, and the space between the germline ends is 16 bases. CDR1 and CDR2 are read off the germline V gene as SQVTM and ANQGSEA.